Below are 10 T cell receptor beta chains sequenced from a single sample in a study of T cell responses to AZD1222 COVID-19 vaccine. Profiling relied on immunoSEQ multiplex PCR, and the TCRdb table lists in-frame clones only, not all of them. The repertoire has about 140,000 clones, more than 80% of them found once; the top ten carry around 6.9%. The sequencing here drew on peripheral blood, taken 28 days after the second dose of the MenACWY control vaccine. The receptors stem from an adult who received the MenACWY meningococcal vaccine as a control.

V is TRBV2 and J is TRBJ2-6; D is uncertain. Germline lookup yields CDR1 SNHLY and CDR2 FYNNEI. CDR3 length equals 16 residues. V was trimmed by 3 bases and J by 0 bases, leaving 9 bases between them. The CDR3 DNA reads TGTGCCAGCAGTGAGACACGGATCTCTGGGGCCAACGTCCTGACTTTC. It yields the protein CASSETRISGANVLTF.

The count of this clone is one. V is TRBV11-2 and J is TRBJ2-7; D might be TRBD2 (5 bases). CDR3 length equals 13 residues. Germline-derived CDR1 and CDR2 are SGHAT and FQNNGV. V lost 3 bases, J lost 3 bases, and 9 bases lay in between. The CDR3: CASSFTTIYEQYF. The CDR3 bases are TGTGCCAGCAGCTTCACGACTATCTACGAGCAGTACTTC. The whole variable domain, filled in from reference TRBV11-2 and TRBJ2-7, reads EAGVAQSPRYKIIEKRQSVAFWCNPISGHATLYWYQQILGQGPKLLIQFQNNGVVDDSQLPKDRFSAERLKGVDSTLKIQPAKLEDSAVYLCASSFTTIYEQYFGPGTRLTVT.

The genes are TRBV7-8 and TRBJ1-5, with D hard to call. V was trimmed by 1 base and J by 7 bases, leaving 8 bases between them. The CDR3 is 13 amino acids. Germline lookup yields CDR1 SGHVS and CDR2 FQNEAQ. The DNA for the CDR3 is TGTGCCAGCAGCTTAGAGGTTGACCAGCCCCAGCATTTT. This sequence encodes CASSLEVDQPQHF.

The CDR3 DNA reads as TGTGCCAGCAGTACGAATTCCGGACAGGATGGCTACACCTTC. Translated, it gives CASSTNSGQDGYTF. The V gene is TRBV2, the J gene TRBJ1-2; 7 bases match TRBD1. The CDR3 spans 14 residues. The germline V gene encodes CDR1 SNHLY and CDR2 FYNNEI. The V gene end was trimmed by 5 bases and the J gene end by 6 bases; junction bases not matched to a gene: 9.

V and J are TRBV1 and TRBJ2-7; TRBD2 is the table's D call and was not checked against the DNA. TRBV1 is a pseudogene. CDR3 size: 18 residues. DNA for the CDR3: TGCACCAGCAGCCAAGATCACCTGTTAGCGGGAGGCTCCTACGAGCAGTACTTC. The encoded protein is CTSSQDHLLAGGSYEQYF.

The chain has TRBV12-5 and TRBJ2-7; perhaps TRBD1 as D (6 bases). The CDR3 runs to 13 residues. Deletions cut 0 bases from V and 6 bases from J, with 9 bases between. Germline V lookup: CDR1 LGHNT, CDR2 FRNRAP. The CDR3 DNA is TGTGCTAGTGGTTTGGTACAGGGCGGCGAGCAGTACTTC. Translation gives CASGLVQGGEQYF.

The V and J genes are TRBV7-2 and TRBJ2-7; 14 bases align to TRBD2. The CDR3 consists of 18 residues. V trimming: 5 bases; J trimming: 4 bases; junction bases outside the gene matches: 13. Germline assignment: CDR1 SGHTA and CDR2 FQGNSA. The DNA for the CDR3 is TGTGCCAGCAGCCCTAGAGGGGGGACTAGCGGGAGCCGGTACGAGCAGTACTTC. The encoded protein is CASSPRGGTSGSRYEQYF.

The rearrangement uses TRBV6-5 and TRBJ1-5; D is unclear. The length of the CDR3 is 15 residues. V was pared by 6 bases and J by 0 bases, with 12 bases between. Germline lookup yields CDR1 MNHEY and CDR2 SVGAGI. CDR3 in DNA: TGTGCCAGCAGACCCGCGGCCTATAGCAATCAGCCCCAGCATTTT. Its translation: CASRPAAYSNQPQHF.

CDR3 loop: CASSDRQGVNYGYTF. The CDR3 DNA sequence: TGTGCCAGCAGTGACAGACAGGGGGTTAACTATGGCTACACCTTC. The chain combines TRBV2 with TRBJ1-2; 9 nucleotides line up with TRBD1. This CDR3 contains 15 residues. CDR1 SNHLY and CDR2 FYNNEI come from the germline V gene. V lost 3 bases and J lost 1; bases outside the gene matches: 3.

This chain connects TRBV5-8 to TRBJ1-2; D not resolved. CDR3 length: 14 residues. Germline V gene lookup returns CDR1 SGHTS and CDR2 YDEGEE. V shed 0 bases and J shed 1 base, with 7 bases lying between them. Here the CDR3 reads CASSLGTGNYGYTF. DNA of the CDR3: TGTGCCAGCAGCTTGGGGACGGGTAACTATGGCTACACCTTC.